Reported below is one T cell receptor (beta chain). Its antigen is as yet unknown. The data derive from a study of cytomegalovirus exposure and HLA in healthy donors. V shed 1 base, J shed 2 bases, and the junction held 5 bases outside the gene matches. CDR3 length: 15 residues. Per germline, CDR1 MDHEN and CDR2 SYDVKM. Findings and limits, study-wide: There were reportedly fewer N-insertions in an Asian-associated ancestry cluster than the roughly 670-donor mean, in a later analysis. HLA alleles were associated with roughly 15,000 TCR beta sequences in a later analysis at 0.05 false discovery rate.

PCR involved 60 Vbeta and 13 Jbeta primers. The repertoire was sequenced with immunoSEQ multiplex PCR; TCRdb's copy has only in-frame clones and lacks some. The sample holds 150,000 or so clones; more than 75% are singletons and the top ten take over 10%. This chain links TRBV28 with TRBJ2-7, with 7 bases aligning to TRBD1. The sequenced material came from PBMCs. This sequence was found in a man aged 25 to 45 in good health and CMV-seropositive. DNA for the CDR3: TGTGCCAGCAGTTTATCACAGGGGATCACCTACGAGCAGTACTTC. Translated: CASSLSQGITYEQYF.